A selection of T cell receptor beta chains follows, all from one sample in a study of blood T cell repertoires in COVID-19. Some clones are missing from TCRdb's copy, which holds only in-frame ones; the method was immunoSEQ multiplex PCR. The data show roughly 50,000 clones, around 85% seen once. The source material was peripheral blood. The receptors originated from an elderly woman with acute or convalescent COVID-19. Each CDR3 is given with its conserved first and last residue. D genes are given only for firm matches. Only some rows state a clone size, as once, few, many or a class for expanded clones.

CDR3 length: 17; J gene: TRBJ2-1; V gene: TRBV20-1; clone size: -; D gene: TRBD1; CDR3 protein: CSASGGRGQGAYNEQFF; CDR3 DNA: TGCAGTGCTAGTGGCGGCAGGGGGCAGGGGGCTTACAATGAGCAGTTCTTC
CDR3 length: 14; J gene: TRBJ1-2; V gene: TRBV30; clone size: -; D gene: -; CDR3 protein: CAWSVYGTNGGYTF; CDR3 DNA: TGTGCCTGGAGTGTGTACGGGACAAACGGGGGCTACACCTTC
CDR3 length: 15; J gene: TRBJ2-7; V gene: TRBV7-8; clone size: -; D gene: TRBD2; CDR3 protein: CASSLVAGGPYEQYF; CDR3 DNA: TGTGCCAGCAGCTTAGTTGCGGGGGGGCCCTACGAGCAGTACTTC
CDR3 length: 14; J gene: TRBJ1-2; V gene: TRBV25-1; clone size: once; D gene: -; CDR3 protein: CASSEGGMDYGYTF; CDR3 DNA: TGTGCCAGCAGTGAAGGGGGGATGGACTATGGCTACACCTTC
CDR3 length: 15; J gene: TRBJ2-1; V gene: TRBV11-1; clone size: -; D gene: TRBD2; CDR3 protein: CASSQGLAVYNEQFF; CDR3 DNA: TGTGCCAGCAGCCAGGGACTAGCGGTATACAATGAGCAGTTCTTC
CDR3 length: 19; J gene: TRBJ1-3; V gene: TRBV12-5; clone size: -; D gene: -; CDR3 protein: CASGLVRLGRGQPGNTIYF; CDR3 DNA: TGTGCTAGTGGTTTGGTACGGTTGGGCAGGGGTCAACCGGGAAACACCATATATTTT
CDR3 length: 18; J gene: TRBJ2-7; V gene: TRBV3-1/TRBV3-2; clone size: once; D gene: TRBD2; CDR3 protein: CASSQAPSPSGGSYEQYF; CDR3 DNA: TGTGCCAGCAGCCAAGCCCCTTCCCCCAGCGGGGGTTCTTACGAGCAGTACTTC
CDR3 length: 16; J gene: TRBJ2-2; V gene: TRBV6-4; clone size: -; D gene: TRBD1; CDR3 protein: CASSTEGTGKTGELFF; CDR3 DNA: TGTGCCAGCAGTACGGAAGGGACAGGGAAGACCGGGGAGCTGTTTTTT
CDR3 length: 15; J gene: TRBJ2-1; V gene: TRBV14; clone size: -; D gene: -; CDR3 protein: CASSPAGSGRVGQFF; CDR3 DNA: TGTGCCAGCAGCCCTGCGGGGAGCGGACGGGTAGGGCAGTTCTTC
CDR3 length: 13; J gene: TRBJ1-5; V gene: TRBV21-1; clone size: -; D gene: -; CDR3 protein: CASSNTGSQPQHF; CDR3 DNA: TGTGCCAGCAGCAATACAGGGAGTCAGCCCCAGCATTTT
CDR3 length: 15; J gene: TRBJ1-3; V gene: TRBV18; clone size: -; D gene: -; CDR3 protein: CASSPGGNSGNTIYF; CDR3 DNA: TGTGCCAGCTCACCTGGCGGTAACTCTGGAAACACCATATATTTT
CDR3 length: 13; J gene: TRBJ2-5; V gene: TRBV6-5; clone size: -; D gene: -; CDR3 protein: CASSSPGGETQYF; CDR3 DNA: TGTGCCAGCAGCTCACCCGGGGGAGAGACCCAGTACTTC
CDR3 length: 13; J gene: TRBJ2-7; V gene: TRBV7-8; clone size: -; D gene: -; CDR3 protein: CASSFRDNYEQYF; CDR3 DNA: TGTGCCAGCAGTTTCCGGGACAACTACGAGCAGTACTTC
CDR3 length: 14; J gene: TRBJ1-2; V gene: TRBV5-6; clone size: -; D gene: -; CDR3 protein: CASSLDRGGYGYTF; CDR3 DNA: TGTGCCAGCAGCTTGGATCGGGGAGGCTATGGCTACACCTTC
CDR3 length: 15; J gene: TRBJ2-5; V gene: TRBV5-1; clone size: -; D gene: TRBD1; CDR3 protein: CASSAPTGGAETQYF; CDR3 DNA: TGCGCCAGCAGCGCCCCTACAGGGGGCGCAGAGACCCAGTACTTC
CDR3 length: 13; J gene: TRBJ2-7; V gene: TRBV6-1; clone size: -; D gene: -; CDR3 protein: CASKKDNSYEQYF; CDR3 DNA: TGTGCCAGCAAAAAGGACAACTCCTACGAGCAGTACTTC
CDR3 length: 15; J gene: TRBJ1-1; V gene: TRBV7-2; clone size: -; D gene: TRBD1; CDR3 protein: CASSLAAGGRTEAFF; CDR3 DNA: TGTGCCAGCAGCTTAGCTGCAGGGGGTAGGACTGAAGCTTTCTTT
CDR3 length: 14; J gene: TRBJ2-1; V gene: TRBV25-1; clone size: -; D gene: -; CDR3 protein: CASSESQGHNEQFF; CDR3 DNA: TGTGCCAGCAGTGAATCCCAGGGGCACAATGAGCAGTTCTTC